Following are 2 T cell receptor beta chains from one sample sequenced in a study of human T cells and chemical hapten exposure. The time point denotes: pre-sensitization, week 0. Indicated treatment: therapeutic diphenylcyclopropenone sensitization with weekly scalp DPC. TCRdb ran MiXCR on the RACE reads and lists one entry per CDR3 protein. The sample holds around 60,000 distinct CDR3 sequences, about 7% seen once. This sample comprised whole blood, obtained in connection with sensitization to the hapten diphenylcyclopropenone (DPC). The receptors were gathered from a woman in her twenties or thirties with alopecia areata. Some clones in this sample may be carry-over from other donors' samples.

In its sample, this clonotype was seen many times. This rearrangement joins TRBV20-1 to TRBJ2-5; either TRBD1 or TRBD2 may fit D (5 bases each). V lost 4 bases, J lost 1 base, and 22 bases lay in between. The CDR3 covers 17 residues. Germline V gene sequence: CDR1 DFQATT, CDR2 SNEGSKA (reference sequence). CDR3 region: CSAKLTWDHSLQETQYF. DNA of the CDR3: TGCAGTGCTAAATTAACCTGGGACCACTCACTCCAAGAGACCCAGTACTTC.

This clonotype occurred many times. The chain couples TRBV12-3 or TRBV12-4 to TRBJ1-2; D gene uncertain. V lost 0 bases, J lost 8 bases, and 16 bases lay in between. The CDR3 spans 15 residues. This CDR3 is CASSLAVGYVGGYTF. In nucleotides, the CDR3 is TGTGCCAGCAGTTTAGCGGTTGGATATGTAGGAGGCTACACCTTC.